The clone carrying this T cell receptor (beta chain) showed up many times. Its antigen is unidentified. The data stem from a study of neurological immune-mediated disorders. This CDR3 has 15 amino acids. J lost 7 bases, V lost 6 bases, and 13 bases had no gene match. Germline loops: CDR1 DFQATT, CDR2 SNEGSKA (reference sequence). TCRdb re-analysed the 5' RACE reads in MiXCR, keeping a single row per CDR3 protein. The table shows about 66,000 distinct CDR3 sequences, with approximately 4.6% occurring only once. Study-wide findings and caveats: Phylogenetic grouping assigned the repertoires of 18 of 34 multiple sclerosis patients to one related-CDR3 cluster, which constitutes a possible signature.

The chain has TRBV20-1 and TRBJ2-1, with 9 nucleotides matching TRBD2. The sample taken for sequencing was PBMCs. This receptor was identified in a woman in her seventies with multiple sclerosis. CDR3 in DNA: TGCAGTGCGGAGTGGGCTAGCGGGACGGGAAATGAGCAGTTCTTC. This codes for CSAEWASGTGNEQFF.